One sample yielded the 27 T cell receptor beta chains listed below, sequenced in a study of blood T cell repertoires in COVID-19. Repertoires were generated with immunoSEQ multiplex PCR, while TCRdb's copy carries only in-frame clones and drops some. The sample has 450,000 or so clones; 75% to 90% are singletons. The sample comprised peripheral blood. These receptors came from a man aged 18 to 35 with COVID-19, enrolled during active disease.

This rearrangement joins TRBV2 to TRBJ1-4, with D unclear. CDR1 SNHLY and CDR2 FYNNEI come from the germline V gene. The CDR3 runs to 15 residues. Trimming removed 5 bases from V and 3 bases from J, with 13 bases in between. The CDR3 is CASSPLGEPNEKLFF. Here the CDR3 DNA reads TGTGCCAGCAGTCCACTCGGGGAACCTAATGAAAAACTGTTTTTT.

V usage is TRBV19 and J usage is TRBJ1-2, with 7 bases fitting TRBD1. Germline V lookup: CDR1 LNHDA, CDR2 SQIVND (reference sequence). This CDR3 has 14 residues. After removal of 6 bases from V and 5 bases from J, the junction contained 9 bases not matched to a gene. The DNA for the CDR3 is TGTGCCAGTAGAACTCCGGGACAGCGGTATGGCTACACCTTC. Translation gives CASRTPGQRYGYTF.

The chain recombines TRBV27 with TRBJ2-7; D unclear. CDR1 and CDR2 from the germline V gene are MNHEY and SMNVEV (reference sequence). The CDR3 consists of 13 residues. Deletions cut 5 bases from V and 4 bases from J, with 12 bases between. The CDR3 protein is CASSPRWQYEQYF. The CDR3 coding sequence is TGTGCCAGCAGTCCCAGATGGCAGTACGAGCAGTACTTC.

The CDR3 loop is CASSSRDRARNTIYF. The CDR3 DNA follows: TGTGCCAGCAGCTCCCGGGACAGGGCAAGAAACACCATATATTTT. The chain uses TRBV3-1 (or the pseudogene TRBV3-2) and TRBJ1-3; 9 bases line up with TRBD1. Trimming removed 5 bases from V and 5 bases from J; junction bases left unmatched: 7. The CDR3 is 15 amino acids. Germline V gene lookup returns CDR1 LGHDT and CDR2 YNNKEL (reference sequence).

V and J are TRBV19 and TRBJ2-1, with D perhaps matching TRBD1 (7 bases). This CDR3 has 15 residues. The V end was cut by 4 bases, the J end by 11 bases, with 21 bases between. Germline values: CDR1 LNHDA, CDR2 SQIVND (reference sequence). CDR3 bases: TGTGCCAGTAGTACAGGGGGAGGAGGGGGAATCCAGCAGTTCTTC. Translation: CASSTGGGGGIQQFF.

V gene TRBV2 combines with J gene TRBJ2-1; possible D gene TRBD1, 6 bases. Trimming stripped 4 bases from V and 3 bases from J, with 19 bases between. Looked up from germline, CDR1 is SNHLY and CDR2 is FYNNEI. CDR3 length: 17 amino acids. CDR3 amino acids: CASSVFSPGEYYNEQFF. As DNA, the CDR3 is TGTGCCAGCAGTGTTTTTAGTCCAGGGGAATACTACAATGAGCAGTTCTTC. Based on the CDR3 plus reference TRBV2 and TRBJ2-1, the full variable domain is EPEVTQTPSHQVTQMGQEVILRCVPISNHLYFYWYRQILGQKVEFLVSFYNNEISEKSEIFDDQFSVERPDGSNFTLKIRSTKLEDSAMYFCASSVFSPGEYYNEQFFGPGTRLTVL.

The J gene is TRBJ2-2, the V gene TRBV7-3, with TRBD2 matching over 9 bases. Germline V gives CDR1 SGHTA, CDR2 FQGTGA. The CDR3 is 17 amino acids. Unmatched junction bases numbered 7, after V lost 1 base and J lost 4 bases. CDR3 protein: CASSLNGGRVGTGELFF. The CDR3 DNA follows: TGTGCCAGCAGCTTAAACGGCGGGAGGGTTGGCACCGGGGAGCTGTTTTTT. The variable domain in full, completed from reference TRBV7-3 and TRBJ2-2, reads GAGVSQTPSNKVTEKGKYVELRCDPISGHTALYWYRQSLGQGPEFLIYFQGTGAADDSGLPNDRFFAVRPEGSVSTLKIQRTERGDSAVYLCASSLNGGRVGTGELFFGEGSRLTVL.

This clone was seen more than once but under ten times. The chain recombines TRBV5-4 with TRBJ2-7; TRBD1 agrees at 7 bases. The CDR3 contains 14 residues. The germline V gene has CDR1 SGHNT and CDR2 YYREEE (reference sequence). The junction had 5 bases not matched to a gene; V was cut back by 4 bases and J by 1 base. CDR3 DNA: TGTGCCAGCAGCAGGACAGGACCTTCCTACGAGCAGTACTTC. Its translation: CASSRTGPSYEQYF.

This chain uses TRBV2 with TRBJ2-1, with 8 bases identical to TRBD2. The CDR3 has 12 residues. Germline V gives CDR1 SNHLY, CDR2 FYNNEI. V lost 7 bases to trimming and J lost 10 bases; unmatched junction nucleotides: 6. The CDR3 is CASNIAGREQFF. For the CDR3, the DNA is TGTGCCAGCAATATAGCGGGAAGGGAGCAGTTCTTC.

This sequence joins TRBV13 and TRBJ2-5, with 9 bases aligning to TRBD1. V lost 4 bases and J lost 4; bases outside the gene matches: 4. The CDR3 length is 14 residues. The germline gives CDR1 PRHDT, CDR2 FYEKMQ (reference sequence). The CDR3 protein is CASSSGTGLETQYF. CDR3 nucleotides: TGTGCCAGCAGCTCGGGGACAGGGTTAGAGACCCAGTACTTC.

The V call is TRBV19, the J call TRBJ1-5; D is uncertain. This CDR3 region has 13 residues. CDR1 is LNHDA and CDR2 is SQIVND in the germline V gene (reference sequence). V lost 5 bases and J 2 bases, leaving 7 bases between the germline ends. The CDR3 DNA is TGTGCCAGTAGTCCCCCTGGCAATCAGCCCCAGCATTTT. It translates to CASSPPGNQPQHF.

The chain joins TRBV5-1 to TRBJ2-7; 10 bases are shared with TRBD2. Unmatched junction bases numbered 2, after V lost 1 base and J lost 4 bases. The CDR3 extends over 14 amino acids. CDR1 and CDR2 (germline): SGHRS, YFSETQ. The CDR3 region has the DNA TGCGCCAGCAGCTTGACTAGCGGGGTTTACGAGCAGTACTTC. It encodes CASSLTSGVYEQYF.

The V and J genes are TRBV2 and TRBJ2-1; 7 bases agree with TRBD1. Germline V gives CDR1 SNHLY, CDR2 FYNNEI. Unmatched junction bases numbered 8, after V lost 7 bases and J lost 5 bases. This CDR3 region has 14 residues. The CDR3: CASILDRVDNEQFF. CDR3 bases: TGTGCCAGCATATTAGACAGGGTCGACAATGAGCAGTTCTTC.

A single count supports this clone. The J gene is TRBJ1-1, the V gene TRBV24-1; D gene ambiguous. This CDR3 comprises 12 residues. V was cut by 5 bases and J by 1 base, with 4 bases left in between. Per the germline V gene, CDR1 is KGHDR and CDR2 is SFDVKD. CDR3 in DNA: TGTGCCACCAGTGCAGGGAACACTGAAGCTTTCTTT. It specifies CATSAGNTEAFF.

The rearrangement links TRBV30 to TRBJ1-2; TRBD1 aligns across 9 bases. The junction had 8 bases not matched to a gene; V was cut back by 5 bases and J by 4 bases. Looked up from germline, CDR1 is GTSNPN and CDR2 is SVGIG (reference sequence). The length of the CDR3 is 14 residues. CDR3 sequence reads: CAWHRDREIYGYTF. The DNA of the CDR3 is TGTGCCTGGCACCGGGACAGGGAGATCTATGGCTACACCTTC.

This chain joins TRBV5-1 and TRBJ2-7, with a possible D match to TRBD2 (6 bases). The CDR3 runs 17 residues. The V end was cut by 0 bases, the J end by 1 base, with 17 bases between. Germline loops: CDR1 SGHRS, CDR2 YFSETQ. CDR3 DNA: TGCGCCAGCAGCTTGGCCAGTAGCGGAGAACCATCCTACGAGCAGTACTTC. Amino acids: CASSLASSGEPSYEQYF.

The J gene is TRBJ2-5, the V gene TRBV12-3 or TRBV12-4; TRBD2 might be the D (5 bases). The CDR3 extends over 12 amino acids. Trimming stripped 6 bases from V and 5 bases from J, with 10 bases between. CDR3 sequence (DNA): TGTGCCAGCAGCCGCAGAGGGGAGACCCAGTACTTC. Protein sequence: CASSRRGETQYF.

This rearrangement joins TRBV6-2 or TRBV6-3 to TRBJ2-6; D call uncertain. The V gene's germline CDR1 is MNHEY and CDR2 SVGEGT. This CDR3 is built from 15 residues. V was trimmed by 2 bases and J by 2 bases, leaving 7 bases between them. Here the CDR3 reads CASSYAAPGANVLTF. For the CDR3, the DNA is TGTGCCAGCAGTTACGCAGCGCCTGGGGCCAACGTCCTGACTTTC.

The table lists this clone with a count of one. The chain employs TRBV5-6 and TRBJ1-4; D is unresolved. The CDR3 is made up of 14 amino acids. V lost 2 bases, J lost 5 bases, and 10 bases lay in between. Germline CDR1 is SGHDT and CDR2 is YYEEEE. CDR3 protein: CASSFFAANEKLFF. The CDR3 nucleotides are TGTGCCAGCAGCTTTTTCGCCGCGAATGAAAAACTGTTTTTT.

This chain links TRBV11-2 with TRBJ2-3, with 7 bases fitting TRBD1. The CDR3 has 15 amino acids. After removal of 2 bases from V and 2 bases from J, the junction contained 4 bases not matched to a gene. Germline CDR1 reads SGHAT; CDR2 reads FQNNGV. The CDR3 loop is CASSLIGTDTDTQYF. DNA of the CDR3: TGTGCCAGCAGCTTAATAGGGACAGACACAGATACGCAGTATTTT.

The chain joins TRBV5-8 to TRBJ2-7, with 9 positions matching TRBD1. Germline CDR1 SGHTS, CDR2 YDEGEE. V was clipped by 4 bases and J by 9 bases; unmatched bases: 5. CDR3 length: 12 residues. The CDR3 DNA reads as TGTGCCAGCAGCAAACAGGGGGCTGTGCAGTACTTC. Amino acid sequence: CASSKQGAVQYF.

This rearrangement joins TRBV9 to TRBJ1-2; TRBD1 aligns across 8 bases. J was trimmed by 7 bases and V by 3 bases; bases with no gene match: 5. Germline assignment: CDR1 SGDLS and CDR2 YYNGEE. The CDR3 totals 13 residues. The CDR3 DNA reads as TGTGCCAGCAGCGGACGTGACAGGGGTGGCTACACCTTC. Its protein is CASSGRDRGGYTF.

This clone was detected only once. The chain is built from TRBV24-1 and TRBJ2-1, with D perhaps matching TRBD2 (5 bases). Trimming took 3 bases from V and 0 from J, leaving 11 bases between them. Germline assignment: CDR1 KGHDR and CDR2 SFDVKD. This CDR3 comprises 16 residues. The DNA of the CDR3 is TGTGCCACCAGTGATCAAGAAGGGAGCTCCTACAATGAGCAGTTCTTC. Its protein is CATSDQEGSSYNEQFF.

This clone appeared once. The chain's CDR3 is CASSFQAGGYEQYF. The CDR3 nucleotides read TGCGCCAGCAGCTTCCAAGCGGGAGGGTACGAGCAGTACTTC. V is TRBV5-1 and J is TRBJ2-7; 10 bases map to TRBD2. This CDR3 spans 14 amino acids. Germline V CDR1 and CDR2: SGHRS, YFSETQ. The V segment lost 2 bases and the J segment 4 bases; nucleotides outside the gene matches: 3.

The chain is built from TRBV7-8 and TRBJ2-1; no definite D call. Germline V lookup: CDR1 SGHVS, CDR2 FQNEAQ. V was shortened by 5 bases and J by 8 bases, with 7 bases between the two germline ends. This CDR3 is built from 11 residues. CDR3 protein: CASSVNYEQFF. CDR3 bases: TGTGCCAGCAGCGTCAACTATGAGCAGTTCTTC.

This chain uses TRBV5-6 with TRBJ1-1; D not certain. Trimming left V 1 base short and J 5 bases short, with 12 bases between. The germline gives CDR1 SGHDT, CDR2 YYEEEE. The CDR3 is 14 residues long. CDR3 nucleotides: TGTGCCAGCAGCTTGTATAGGACGGGGACTGAAGCTTTCTTT. Amino acids: CASSLYRTGTEAFF.

J is TRBJ2-5 and V is TRBV6-6; 12 bases align to TRBD1. Germline V lookup: CDR1 MNHNY, CDR2 SVGAGI (reference sequence). The V gene end was trimmed by 5 bases and the J gene end by 5 bases; junction bases not matched to a gene: 12. The CDR3 consists of 17 residues. The CDR3 is CASSPTGTGGVGETQYF. The CDR3 bases are TGTGCCAGCAGTCCTACCGGGACAGGGGGCGTAGGGGAGACCCAGTACTTC.